This T cell receptor (beta chain) was obtained from a study of Tregs in tolerant kidney transplant recipients. Unstimulated regulatory T cells (CD4+CD25+CD127-), CD4+CD25- non-regulatory cells, CD4 and CD8 cells were FACS-sorted from thawed PBMCs. Sequenced by immunoSEQ multiplex PCR; TCRdb stores in-frame clones only, minus some. This table has roughly 250,000 clones, around 82% appearing once. CDR1 is LNHNV, CDR2 YYDKDF, per germline (reference sequence). The J segment lost 7 bases and the V segment lost 4 bases, leaving 11 bases of the junction unmatched. CDR3 length: 16 amino acids. This chain links TRBV15 with TRBJ2-5; TRBD2 agrees at 11 bases. The receptor was isolated from a human donor in good health. The sample was CD4+ T cells from blood. For the CDR3, the DNA is TGTGCCACCAGCAAACTATTAGCGGGAGGGCCGAGGACCCAGTACTTC. Translating it yields CATSKLLAGGPRTQYF.